The 28 T cell receptor beta chains below come from one sample, sequenced in a study of blood T cell repertoires in COVID-19. The table came from immunoSEQ multiplex PCR; TCRdb's copy has only in-frame clones and leaves some out. The table shows about 120,000 clones, with 85% to 90% occurring only once. Sequenced: peripheral blood. All receptors come from a man in his sixties with acute or convalescent COVID-19.

The CDR3 region has the DNA TGCGCCAGCAGCTACTACCAGGGGGTCGGGTACAATGAGCAGTTCTTC. Its protein is CASSYYQGVGYNEQFF. This rearrangement joins TRBV5-1 to TRBJ2-1, with TRBD1 identical over 7 bases. The CDR3 runs to 16 residues. CDR1 is SGHRS, CDR2 YFSETQ, per germline. V lost 3 bases and J lost 4; bases outside the gene matches: 10.

The chain has TRBV27 and TRBJ2-7; D is ambiguous. CDR1 MNHEY and CDR2 SMNVEV come from the germline V gene (reference sequence). The CDR3 consists of 13 residues. Trimming took off 4 bases at V and 5 bases at J, with 12 bases between the two ends. The CDR3 is CASSWASSNEQYF. The CDR3 bases are TGTGCCAGCAGTTGGGCCAGCTCAAACGAGCAGTACTTC.

This clone appeared a single time. The V call is TRBV7-9, the J call TRBJ2-2; the match to TRBD2 covers 12 bases. The CDR3 extends over 19 amino acids. Germline CDR1 is SEHNR and CDR2 is FQNEAQ (reference sequence). Trimming removed 5 bases from V and 0 bases from J; junction bases left unmatched: 10. The CDR3 loop reads CASSPRGLAGRANTGELFF. CDR3 in DNA: TGTGCCAGCAGCCCTCGGGGACTAGCGGGCCGCGCGAACACCGGGGAGCTGTTTTTT.

V is TRBV11-1 and J is TRBJ2-7, with 7 bases that match TRBD1. CDR3 length: 15 amino acids. V gave up 2 bases and J gave up 2 bases; unmatched junction bases: 6. CDR1 SGHAT and CDR2 FQDESV come from the germline V gene (reference sequence). The CDR3 DNA follows: TGTGCCAGCAGCTTACGGGACAGCCGGCCCTACGAGCAGTACTTC. Its protein product is CASSLRDSRPYEQYF.

J is TRBJ2-1 and V is TRBV28; 7 positions match TRBD2. The CDR3 sequence is 15 residues long. The junction had 3 bases not matched to a gene; V was cut back by 3 bases and J by 1 base. Germline V gives CDR1 MDHEN, CDR2 SYDVKM. CDR3 nucleotides: TGTGCCAGCAGTTTGGGGGGGTATTCCTACAATGAGCAGTTCTTC. It translates to CASSLGGYSYNEQFF.

The rearrangement uses TRBV5-6 and TRBJ2-7; no clear D gene. Germline CDR1 and CDR2: SGHDT and YYEEEE. There are 14 residues in the CDR3. The V gene lost 0 bases and the J gene lost 3 bases, with 10 bases spanning the gap. The CDR3 spells CASSLGNNYYEQYF. In DNA, the CDR3 is TGTGCCAGCAGCTTGGGAAACAACTACTACGAGCAGTACTTC.

The rearrangement uses TRBV18 and TRBJ2-2, with TRBD2 matching 8 bases. In germline, CDR1 is KGHSH, CDR2 LQKENI. J was trimmed by 1 base and V by 3 bases; bases with no gene match: 7. The CDR3 loop spans 17 amino acids. Here the CDR3 DNA reads TGTGCCAGCTCACCCCCTCCGGCGGGAGGGAACACCGGGGAGCTGTTTTTT. Translation gives CASSPPPAGGNTGELFF.

This rearrangement joins TRBV4-3 to TRBJ2-3; 11 bases fit TRBD2. This CDR3 is 18 amino acids long. CDR1 and CDR2 (germline): LGHNA, YSLEER. Trimming took 4 bases from V and 10 from J; bases not matched to a gene: 19. The CDR3 protein is CASSPEGPIAGGFLSQYF. The CDR3 DNA reads as TGCGCCAGCAGCCCCGAGGGCCCGATAGCGGGAGGGTTCCTCTCGCAGTATTTT.

V is TRBV6-5 and J is TRBJ2-1; 9 bases are a match to TRBD1. CDR3 length: 15 residues. V shed 6 bases, J shed 7 bases, and the junction held 10 bases outside the gene matches. Germline-derived CDR1 and CDR2 are MNHEY and SVGAGI. In nucleotides, the CDR3 is TGTGCCAGCAGGAGACAGGGGGTAGCATGGAATGAGCAGTTCTTC. Translation gives CASRRQGVAWNEQFF.

The chain is built from TRBV7-6 and TRBJ2-2, with 7 bases that match TRBD2. Germline-derived CDR1 and CDR2 are SGHVS and FNYEAQ. The CDR3 sequence is 15 residues long. V lost 2 bases to trimming and J lost 3 bases; unmatched junction nucleotides: 3. Here the CDR3 reads CASSLSSGDTGELFF. In DNA, the CDR3 is TGTGCCAGCAGCTTATCTAGCGGCGACACCGGGGAGCTGTTTTTT.

The CDR3 region is CAIRPLPQNSSTDTQYF. The CDR3 DNA reads as TGTGCCATCAGGCCCCTCCCTCAGAATTCTAGCACAGATACGCAGTATTTT. V is TRBV10-3 and J is TRBJ2-3; D is unresolved. The CDR3 is 17 amino acids. Germline lookup yields CDR1 ENHRY and CDR2 SYGVKD. V was pared by 6 bases and J by 0 bases, with 19 bases between.

As DNA, the CDR3 is TGCAGCGTTTCTGCGGGACTAGGCACAGATACGCAGTATTTT. Encoded protein: CSVSAGLGTDTQYF. This chain uses TRBV29-1 with TRBJ2-3, with 8 positions matching TRBD2. With 5 bases clipped from V and 1 base from J, the junction kept 5 bases outside the gene matches. Per the germline V gene, CDR1 is SQVTM and CDR2 is ANQGSEA. The CDR3 has 14 amino acids.

This clone was found a few times. The chain links TRBV28 to TRBJ2-5, with D possibly matching TRBD2 (6 bases). The CDR3 runs to 13 residues. With 9 bases removed from V and 3 bases from J, the gap between germline ends came to 14 bases. From germline, CDR1 is MDHEN and CDR2 SYDVKM. CDR3 region: CASRLGPKETQYF. CDR3 bases: TGTGCCAGTCGACTAGGCCCCAAAGAGACCCAGTACTTC. The full variable domain, rest sourced from reference TRBV28 and TRBJ2-5, is DVKVTQSSRYLVKRTGEKVFLECVQDMDHENMFWYRQDPGLGLRLIYFSYDVKMKEKGDIPEGYSVSREKKERFSLILESASTNQTSMYLCASRLGPKETQYFGPGTRLLVL.

The V call is TRBV6-5, the J call TRBJ2-7, with 9 bases matching TRBD2. Germline V CDR1 and CDR2: MNHEY, SVGAGI. The CDR3 contains 14 residues. The V segment lost 6 bases and the J segment 3 bases; nucleotides outside the gene matches: 6. The CDR3 protein is CASRRGSGSYEQYF. The CDR3 coding sequence is TGTGCCAGCAGGAGGGGTAGCGGGAGCTACGAGCAGTACTTC.

The rearrangement links TRBV2 to TRBJ2-7; D is possibly TRBD2 (5 bases). Deletions cut 6 bases from V and 1 base from J, with 13 bases between. Per germline, CDR1 SNHLY and CDR2 FYNNEI. The CDR3 covers 14 residues. The CDR3 region has the DNA TGTGCCAGCAGCTCCGGGATTCCTTCCTACGAGCAGTACTTC. It specifies CASSSGIPSYEQYF.

V and J are TRBV6-2 or TRBV6-3 and TRBJ2-7; 7 nucleotides line up with TRBD2. This CDR3 has 16 residues. V was clipped by 0 bases and J by 4 bases; unmatched bases: 9. The germline V gene encodes CDR1 MNHEY and CDR2 SVGEGT. CDR3 in amino acids: CASSYSSGGSRYEQYF. The CDR3 bases are TGTGCCAGCAGTTACTCGAGTGGCGGGAGTAGATACGAGCAGTACTTC.

This chain joins TRBV6-2 or TRBV6-3 and TRBJ2-1, with TRBD1 matching over 10 bases. Per germline, CDR1 MNHEY and CDR2 SVGEGT. This CDR3 spans 15 amino acids. J was trimmed by 10 bases and V by 5 bases; bases with no gene match: 11. CDR3 region: CASSADRGPYQEQFF. Written as DNA, the CDR3 is TGTGCCAGCAGTGCAGACAGGGGGCCTTATCAAGAGCAGTTCTTC.

CDR3 nucleotides: TGTGCCAGCAGCATTAGTACTAGCGGGAGGACAGATACGCAGTATTTT. Protein sequence: CASSISTSGRTDTQYF. This chain joins TRBV11-2 and TRBJ2-3; 12 nucleotides agree with TRBD2. The V gene end was trimmed by 5 bases and the J gene end by 3 bases; junction bases not matched to a gene: 6. This CDR3 has 16 amino acids. The germline V gene has CDR1 SGHAT and CDR2 FQNNGV.

V is TRBV11-3 and J is TRBJ2-1; 8 bases agree with TRBD2. The V gene end was trimmed by 5 bases and the J gene end by 5 bases; junction bases not matched to a gene: 5. The CDR3 loop spans 14 amino acids. Germline loops: CDR1 SGHNT, CDR2 YENEEA. Here the CDR3 reads CASSKTSANNEQFF. The CDR3 region has the DNA TGTGCCAGCAGCAAGACTAGCGCGAACAATGAGCAGTTCTTC.

CDR3 bases: TGTGCCAGCAGCCCGGGACTAGCGGAAGGGGATACGCAGTATTTT. Translation: CASSPGLAEGDTQYF. This rearrangement joins TRBV7-2 to TRBJ2-3; 11 bases agree with TRBD2. The germline gives CDR1 SGHTA, CDR2 FQGNSA. The V and J ends lost 5 bases and 6 bases, in that order; junction bases with no gene match: 7. The CDR3 sequence is 15 residues long.

This clone was seen a single time. At one end, the junction sequence differs from germline, possibly due to a read error. Written as DNA, the CDR3 is TGTGCTAGCAGCCCCGGGACAGGGGGTTTCACAGATACGCAGTATTTT. Its translation is CASSPGTGGFTDTQYF. This chain links TRBV7-7 with TRBJ2-3; TRBD1 aligns across 11 bases. The CDR3 runs to 16 residues. Germline CDR1 reads SSHAT; CDR2 reads FNYEAQ (reference sequence).

V is TRBV2 and J is TRBJ1-1, with D uncertain. The CDR3 consists of 14 residues. Germline CDR1 reads SNHLY; CDR2 reads FYNNEI. V was clipped by 3 bases and J by 1 base, with 9 bases between them. CDR3 sequence: CASSERTGNTEAFF. In DNA, the CDR3 is TGTGCCAGCAGTGAGAGAACGGGGAACACTGAAGCTTTCTTT.

Points on this clone: One junction end does not reproduce the germline sequence, and a read error may be involved. The gene calls are TRBV29-1 and TRBJ2-1; TRBD1 agrees at 8 bases. The CDR3 extends over 15 amino acids. The germline V gene encodes CDR1 SQVTM and CDR2 ANQGSEA. Written as DNA, the CDR3 is TGCAGCGGTGAATGGACAGGGATCTCCTACAATGAGCAGTTCTTC. Amino acid sequence: CSGEWTGISYNEQFF.

This clone was picked up one time. The V gene is TRBV11-2, the J gene TRBJ1-2, with 9 positions matching TRBD1. Looked up from germline, CDR1 is SGHAT and CDR2 is FQNNGV. Trimming removed 8 bases from V and 3 bases from J; junction bases left unmatched: 10. The CDR3 has 15 residues. The CDR3 DNA reads as TGTGCCAGCGGCAACAGGGGGCGTCTGGACTATGGCTACACCTTC. As protein: CASGNRGRLDYGYTF.

The rearrangement uses TRBV5-4 and TRBJ1-1; 7 positions match TRBD1. CDR1 is SGHNT, CDR2 YYREEE, per germline (reference sequence). The CDR3 sequence is 14 residues long. The V segment lost 0 bases and the J segment 3 bases; nucleotides outside the gene matches: 2. The CDR3 loop is CASSLGGTDTEAFF. CDR3 nucleotide sequence: TGTGCCAGCAGCTTGGGCGGGACAGACACTGAAGCTTTCTTT.

The V gene is TRBV6-5, the J gene TRBJ2-5; 10 nucleotides match TRBD1. The CDR3 runs to 15 residues. Germline V gives CDR1 MNHEY, CDR2 SVGAGI. V shed 4 bases and J 4 bases; nucleotides not matched to a gene: 6. The CDR3 nucleotides are TGTGCCAGCAGTTCTGGGACAGGGGTTGGAGAGACCCAGTACTTC. It codes for CASSSGTGVGETQYF.

The J gene is TRBJ2-5, the V gene TRBV19; 8 nucleotides align to TRBD1. Trimming at V came to 6 bases and at J to 5 bases, leaving 8 bases not matched to a gene. The CDR3 sequence is 14 residues long. From germline, CDR1 is LNHDA and CDR2 SQIVND (reference sequence). In DNA form, the CDR3 reads TGTGCCAGTAGCGAACAGGGGGATCTGGAGACCCAGTACTTC. Its translation: CASSEQGDLETQYF.

The CDR3 region has the DNA TGTGCCAGCAGCGTAGTGGGGAGGTCGGCCTCCCCAGATACGCAGTATTTT. The encoded protein is CASSVVGRSASPDTQYF. The chain is built from TRBV9 and TRBJ2-3; a weak D match, TRBD2 (6 bases). CDR3 length: 17 residues. V gave up 0 bases and J gave up 4 bases, with 18 bases separating them. Germline V gives CDR1 SGDLS, CDR2 YYNGEE.